This T cell receptor beta chain came from a study of cytomegalovirus exposure and HLA in healthy donors. In the PCR, 60 Vbeta and 13 Jbeta primers were used. Assay: immunoSEQ multiplex PCR; the TCRdb copy retains only in-frame clones and omits some. The sample has roughly 110,000 clones, around three quarters seen once. This clonotype was obtained from a woman aged 50 to 65 in good health and CMV-seropositive. Source material: PBMCs.

The CDR3 nucleotides read TGCGCCAGCAGCACTAGGACAGGGCTTGCTGGAAACACCATATATTTT. It encodes CASSTRTGLAGNTIYF. The chain links TRBV5-1 to TRBJ1-3; the match to TRBD1 covers 8 bases. The CDR3 length is 16 residues. V lost 4 bases, J lost 2 bases, and 8 bases stayed unmatched. Germline V CDR1 and CDR2: SGHRS, YFSETQ. The entire variable domain, with the rest obtained from reference TRBV5-1 and TRBJ1-3, is as follows: KAGVTQTPRYLIKTRGQQVTLSCSPISGHRSVSWYQQTPGQGLQFLFEYFSETQRNKGNFPGRFSGRQFSNSRSEMNVSTLELGDSALYLCASSTRTGLAGNTIYFGEGSWLTVV.